These T cell receptor beta chains were read from a single sample in a study of T cells in Graves' hyperthyroidism and ophthalmopathy. Each CDR3 protein gets one entry after TCRdb re-called the multiplex PCR reads with MiXCR. This table holds about 400,000 distinct CDR3 sequences, more than 12% found once. The material sequenced was blood. The receptors here all came from a woman in her twenties or thirties with Graves' hyperthyroidism. The CDR3 runs from the conserved cysteine through the conserved F or W. Fields, in order: clone size, D gene, J gene, V gene, CDR3 protein, CDR3 DNA. The D gene is left open where the match is weak. Part of the rows lack a size; the others show once, few, many or a class for expanded clones.

- | - | TRBJ1-1 | TRBV29-1 | CSVGESRVANTEAFF | TGCAGCGTGGGGGAGTCCAGGGTGGCGAACACTGAAGCTTTCTTT
few | - | TRBJ1-1 | TRBV11-1 | CASSRGGVGADTEAFF | TGTGCCAGCAGCCGGGGTGGTGTAGGGGCTGACACTGAAGCTTTCTTT
many | - | TRBJ2-7 | TRBV20-1 | CSASRGVGEQYF | TGCAGTGCTAGCCGCGGGGTAGGCGAGCAGTACTTC
- | - | TRBJ1-4 | TRBV7-6 | CASNSKLFF | TGTGCCAGCAACTCAAAACTGTTTTTT
many | TRBD2 | TRBJ2-1 | TRBV7-2 | CASSILAGGNNEQFF | TGTGCCAGCAGCATACTAGCGGGAGGCAACAATGAGCAGTTCTTC
many | - | TRBJ2-3 | TRBV7-2 | CASSLTGTTDTQYF | TGTGCCAGTAGCCTTACAGGGACCACAGATACGCAGTATTTT
few | TRBD2 | TRBJ2-7 | TRBV10-3 | CAISELEAGESYEQYF | TGTGCCATCAGTGAGTTAGAAGCGGGAGAAAGCTACGAGCAGTACTTC
few | TRBD1 | TRBJ1-1 | TRBV5-1 | CASRPRDRGKMNTEAFF | TGCGCCAGCAGACCCCGGGACAGGGGGAAGATGAACACTGAAGCTTTCTTT
many | - | TRBJ1-5 | TRBV28 | CASRGGGAYNQPQHF | TGTGCCAGCAGGGGAGGGGGGGCGTACAATCAGCCCCAGCATTTT
- | TRBD2 | TRBJ2-5 | TRBV7-6 | CASSLGLADPPRESQYF | TGTGCCAGCAGCTTAGGACTAGCAGACCCCCCAAGAGAGTCCCAGTACTTC
many | - | TRBJ1-1 | TRBV11-2 | CASSLDWGRRGSTEAFF | TGTGCCAGCAGCTTAGATTGGGGCCGGAGGGGCTCCACTGAAGCTTTCTTT
- | TRBD1 | TRBJ2-7 | TRBV7-6 | CASSLSSGQGVYEQYF | TGTGCCAGCAGCTTATCCTCGGGACAGGGGGTCTACGAGCAGTACTTC
many | - | TRBJ2-5 | TRBV6-1 | CASSEASVPPQYF | TGTGCCAGCAGCGAGGCTAGCGTCCCCCCCCAGTACTTC
many | TRBD2 | TRBJ2-7 | TRBV12-3/TRBV12-4 | CASLLAGVYEQYF | TGTGCCAGCCTGCTAGCGGGAGTCTACGAGCAGTACTTC
- | - | TRBJ2-1 | TRBV20-1 | CNLQLAGSYNEQFF | TGCAATTTACAGCTAGCAGGCTCCTACAATGAGCAGTTCTTC
- | TRBD1 | TRBJ1-1 | TRBV18 | CASSTYRGTEAFF | TGTGCCAGCTCAACTTACAGGGGTACTGAAGCTTTCTTT
few | - | TRBJ1-2 | TRBV29-1 | CSVGTRETNYGYTF | TGCAGCGTCGGGACCAGGGAAACTAACTATGGCTACACCTTC
many | - | TRBJ2-2 | TRBV7-8 | CASSLGAAALGTGELFF | TGTGCCAGCAGCTTAGGGGCTGCGGCCTTGGGCACCGGGGAGCTGTTTTTT
- | TRBD2 | TRBJ2-2 | TRBV19 | CASRTSERHTGELFF | TGTGCCAGTAGAACTAGCGAGAGACACACCGGGGAGCTGTTTTTT
few | TRBD1 | TRBJ1-3 | TRBV7-9 | CASSLGDRGRAGNTIYF | TGTGCCAGCAGCTTAGGGGACAGGGGGCGAGCTGGAAACACCATATATTTT